This T cell receptor (beta chain) comes out of a study of radiotherapy plus CTLA-4 blockade in lung cancer. Findings of the study overall: Best predicting response, reportedly, were early blood T cell clone dynamics, with interferon-beta.

In chemo-refractory metastatic non-small-cell lung cancer, patients got ipilimumab CTLA-4 blockade together with focal radiation. As for this clone: Its antigen is undetermined.

The protocol was immunoSEQ multiplex PCR, while the TCRdb copy is restricted to in-frame clones and leaves out a portion. Of about 87,000 clones listed, around 84% are singletons. From germline, CDR1 is MNHEY and CDR2 SVGAGI. V was shortened by 6 bases and J by 6 bases, with 15 bases between the two germline ends. The CDR3 sequence is 13 residues long. The V and J genes are TRBV6-5 and TRBJ2-7; D remains unclear. This specimen consisted of peripheral blood, obtained from a patient treated with radiotherapy plus ipilimumab. The clonotype comes from a human donor with non-small cell lung cancer that progressed on radiotherapy plus ipilimumab. CDR3 region: CASSFFQTSEQYF. The CDR3 region has the DNA TGTGCCAGCAGCTTCTTCCAAACGTCCGAGCAGTACTTC.